Listed below are T cell receptor beta chains from one sample, sequenced in a study of shared clonotypes between healthy human individuals. Only in-frame clones appear in the TCRdb table, and some are missing; sequencing was by immunoSEQ multiplex PCR. In the table there are roughly 770,000 clones, 96% of which are singletons. Material: naive CD8+ T cells sorted from blood. Receptors originate from a man aged 25-45 years in good health. CDR3s include the opening cysteine and the closing phenylalanine or tryptophan.

V gene	CDR3 protein
TRBV29-1	CSVIGLSNYGYTF
TRBV19	CASSSRTGRDTEAFF
TRBV7-2	CASSWRTGSNQPQHF
TRBV29-1	CSVEADRGGTNEKLFF
TRBV7-9	CASSRSGRGDTQYF
TRBV28	CASSQTNEKLFF
TRBV27	CASSSLPGGGRDQPQHF
TRBV19	CASSISVRSSGNTIYF
TRBV6-5	CASSRGSPYEQYF
TRBV6-1	CASSEVGGVNEQFF
TRBV28	CASSFAFSPSPYGYTF
TRBV29-1	CSVEAGTGETQYF
TRBV7-2	CASSEEITVGWTYGYTF
TRBV27	CASSLSGRIRIQYF
TRBV5-5	CASSRPTKMDEQFF
TRBV6-6	CASSYFASGPQETQYF
TRBV6-4	CASRDSSTDTQYF
TRBV19	CAVIPLETQYF
TRBV7-2	CASSLVGPSLNEQFF
TRBV10-2	CASMDSLSYEQYF
TRBV11-3	CASSVDRGDTEAFF
TRBV4-1	CASSQESGHYGYTF
TRBV15	CATSRGSSGSSGEQYF
TRBV9	CASSLPGLAGLTNTDTQYF
TRBV4-1	CASSPLTGFSYEQYF
TRBV29-1	CSGRVSSTDTQYF
TRBV10-2	CASSPSGGNEQFF
TRBV5-8	CASSPRSAQPQHF
TRBV7-9	CASSLGQTNTGELFF
TRBV4-1	CASSQSPSNQPQHF
TRBV19	CASSAKLEKLFF
TRBV7-9	CASLGGGRTYGYTF
TRBV6-5	CASSYGGKNIQYF
TRBV4-1	CASSQSGSGLGPGELFF
TRBV7-9	CASSLTSGYNEQFF
TRBV19	CASWTGSSYNEQFF
TRBV7-9	CASIHETGTTNTEAFF
TRBV7-6	CASSPTTSGSTDTQYF
TRBV10-2	CASSREWDRRGYTEAFF
TRBV9	CASSGPEEGHNEQFF
TRBV7-2	CASSPAYNEQFF
TRBV7-2	CASSYLAGGPTDTQYF
TRBV7-8	CASSPEMLQETQYF
TRBV9	CASSGRDQGNPYGYTF
TRBV28	CASSLTGDRVNEQYF
TRBV6-6	CASSSSLASETQYF
TRBV7-9	CASSPRGDIGGSGELFF
TRBV7-8	CASSLGLAGTYEQYF
TRBV27	CASSLLAVEGGKGNQPQHF
TRBV4-1	CASSQGLAGAYEQYF
TRBV7-2	CASSLVLHEQFF
TRBV15	CATSRTGSREQYF
TRBV6-1	CASSEDSDRATTTEAFF
TRBV4-1	CASSPYPTGPYEQYF
TRBV7-8	CASSGDSGFTGELFF
TRBV10-1	CASSESAVNSYNEQFF
TRBV27	CASSISLRQETQYF
TRBV6-5	CASSYSLGQGIHEQYF
TRBV9	CASSSDRALYNEQFF